This T cell receptor beta chain was captured by sequencing in a study of control samples from healthy donors and cancer patients. Germline V CDR1 and CDR2: SGHVS, FQNEAQ. This CDR3 region has 13 residues. The ends were cut back, 1 base at V and 2 bases at J, with 6 bases in the middle. Assay: immunoSEQ multiplex PCR; the TCRdb copy retains only in-frame clones and omits some. The data show 150,000 to 200,000 clones, with about 91% seen just once and around 2.2% held by the top ten. Material: blood. The TCR was taken from a woman in her thirties or forties in good health. The gene calls are TRBV7-8 and TRBJ2-7; D not resolved. CDR3 DNA: TGTGCCAGCAGCTTAGGGACGGCCTACGAGCAGTACTTC. Protein product: CASSLGTAYEQYF.